These 23 T cell receptor beta chains were all obtained from the same sample, sequenced in a study of OX40 agonist ivuxolimab in advanced cancers. The library was prepared using the immunoSEQ multiplex PCR assay. TCRdb took this table from immuneACCESS and kept in-frame rearrangements with V and J called. Such tables lack part of the clones; where checked against another copy, unresolved V genes explain under half of the gap, and the rest is unexplained. The sample table records some 49,000 clones; 85% of these occur just once. Together, the top ten hold around 20% of the sample. The material was CD4+ or CD8+ T cells sorted from blood, obtained in a trial of the OX40 agonist ivuxolimab. The receptors derive from an adult with an advanced solid tumor such as melanoma, head and neck, liver or kidney cancer.

The CDR3 region has the DNA TGCGCCAGCAGCCCTCCACGGGGGCCGATTGAGACCCAGTACTTC. Translation gives CASSPPRGPIETQYF. V usage is TRBV4-1 and J usage is TRBJ2-5; D possibly matches TRBD1 or TRBD2 (6 bases each). Trimming took 4 bases from V and 5 from J, leaving 17 bases between them. This CDR3 contains 15 residues. Germline CDR1 reads MGHRA; CDR2 reads YSYEKL.

This chain connects TRBV2 to TRBJ1-4; tentative D call: TRBD1 (6 bases). CDR1 and CDR2 from the germline V gene are SNHLY and FYNNEI. The CDR3 contains 15 residues. V lost 6 bases and J lost 0, with 11 bases in between. CDR3 protein: CASSRDTSTNEKLFF. In nucleotides, the CDR3 is TGTGCCAGCAGCCGGGACACGTCAACTAATGAAAAACTGTTTTTT. The full variable domain, rest sourced from reference TRBV2 and TRBJ1-4, is EPEVTQTPSHQVTQMGQEVILRCVPISNHLYFYWYRQILGQKVEFLVSFYNNEISEKSEIFDDQFSVERPDGSNFTLKIRSTKLEDSAMYFCASSRDTSTNEKLFFGSGTQLSVL.

V gene TRBV9 combines with J gene TRBJ2-3, with a weak D call TRBD2 (5 bases). Germline CDR1 reads SGDLS; CDR2 reads YYNGEE. The CDR3 spans 16 residues. V lost 0 bases, J lost 1 base, and 12 bases lay in between. The CDR3 bases are TGTGCCAGCAGCGTAGAACGGTTCGGGGGCACAGATACGCAGTATTTT. Translating gives CASSVERFGGTDTQYF.

V and J are TRBV7-9 and TRBJ2-5; TRBD2 aligns across 10 bases. The V segment lost 5 bases and the J segment 5 bases; nucleotides outside the gene matches: 5. The V gene's germline CDR1 is SEHNR and CDR2 FQNEAQ (reference sequence). The length of the CDR3 is 14 residues. CDR3 sequence reads: CASSILAGEETQYF. The CDR3 nucleotides read TGTGCCAGCAGCATTCTAGCGGGGGAGGAGACCCAGTACTTC.

The rearrangement joins TRBV28 to TRBJ1-3; D is unresolved. The CDR3 length is 14 residues. V lost 1 base and J 3 bases, leaving 7 bases between the germline ends. Germline V gene sequence: CDR1 MDHEN, CDR2 SYDVKM. The CDR3 sequence: CASSLSGGGNTIYF. The CDR3 coding sequence is TGTGCCAGCAGTTTATCGGGAGGTGGAAACACCATATATTTT.

The rearrangement uses TRBV9 and TRBJ2-5; a possible D gene is TRBD1 (6 bases). CDR3 length: 15 residues. Trimming stripped 5 bases from V and 5 bases from J, with 19 bases between. Germline-derived CDR1 and CDR2 are SGDLS and YYNGEE. In DNA form, the CDR3 reads TGTGCCAGCAGTGTTCAGGACAGTGGATTGGAGACCCAGTACTTC. Translated: CASSVQDSGLETQYF. Filled out from reference TRBV9 and TRBJ2-5, the complete variable domain reads DSGVTQTPKHLITATGQRVTLRCSPRSGDLSVYWYQQSLDQGLQFLIQYYNGEERAKGNILERFSAQQFPDLHSELNLSSLELGDSALYFCASSVQDSGLETQYFGPGTRLLVL.

The rearrangement uses TRBV28 and TRBJ2-7; 8 nucleotides match TRBD1. Trimming took 4 bases from V and 2 from J; bases not matched to a gene: 4. The CDR3 is made up of 14 amino acids. Germline V gene data show CDR1 as MDHEN and CDR2 as SYDVKM. CDR3 loop: CASSYGTGPYEQYV. In DNA form, the CDR3 reads TGTGCCAGCAGTTATGGGACAGGACCCTACGAGCAGTACGTC.

Comments on this clone: Other DNA sequences in this sample translate to the same CDR3. This sequence joins TRBV4-3 and TRBJ1-5; the D is unclear. The ends were cut back, 0 bases at V and 2 bases at J, with 5 bases in the middle. Per the germline V gene, CDR1 is LGHNA and CDR2 is YSLEER. The CDR3 is 14 amino acids. The CDR3 DNA is TGCGCCAGCAGCCAAGATTCGGGCAATCAGCCCCAGCATTTT. It specifies CASSQDSGNQPQHF.

The rearrangement joins TRBV28 to TRBJ2-3; D may be TRBD1 (6 bases). The CDR3 sequence is 14 residues long. Trimming shortened V by 2 bases and J by 6 bases, and 12 bases separated the two germline ends. Germline V gene sequence: CDR1 MDHEN, CDR2 SYDVKM. The CDR3 reads CASSLGGRWDTQYF. The CDR3 nucleotides read TGTGCCAGCAGTTTAGGGGGCAGGTGGGATACGCAGTATTTT.

This clone was detected only once. This sequence joins TRBV11-2 and TRBJ1-6, with a weak D call TRBD1 (6 bases). The CDR3 is 17 residues long. Germline V gene sequence: CDR1 SGHAT, CDR2 FQNNGV. V lost 5 bases to trimming and J lost 7 bases, with 21 bases between them. CDR3 region: CASSQQTQTGTNSPLHF. The CDR3 nucleotides are TGTGCCAGCAGCCAACAAACCCAGACAGGCACAAATTCACCCCTCCACTTT.

The DNA for the CDR3 is TGTGCCAGCAGTGACCCCGTGAGGGACCCGGGACCGGAGACCCAGTACTTC. Translating it yields CASSDPVRDPGPETQYF. This chain links TRBV6-1 with TRBJ2-5; D is possibly TRBD1 or TRBD2 (5 bases each). This CDR3 contains 17 residues. Germline CDR1 and CDR2: MNHNS and SASEGT. Trimming stripped 3 bases from V and 5 bases from J, with 22 bases between.

The CDR3 DNA is TGTGCCAGCAGTCTCCGGGTCAGCTCCTACGAGCAGTACTTC. Translation gives CASSLRVSSYEQYF. This rearrangement joins TRBV27 to TRBJ2-7; D ambiguous. Trimming took 5 bases from V and 0 from J, leaving 11 bases between them. The CDR3 sequence is 14 residues long. Germline V gene data show CDR1 as MNHEY and CDR2 as SMNVEV (reference sequence).

The gene calls are TRBV29-1 and TRBJ2-7, with 7 bases that match TRBD2. Germline V gene sequence: CDR1 SQVTM, CDR2 ANQGSEA. Trimming cost V 1 base and J 5 bases; bases outside gene matches: 2. This CDR3 is 12 amino acids long. The CDR3 DNA reads TGCAGCGTTGAAGCGGGGGGAAACGAGCAGTACGTC. Its protein product is CSVEAGGNEQYV.

The J gene is TRBJ2-7, the V gene TRBV13; no firm D call. This CDR3 region has 14 residues. The V gene's germline CDR1 is PRHDT and CDR2 FYEKMQ (reference sequence). The V end lost 3 bases, the J end lost 6 bases, and 15 bases lay between the germline ends. CDR3 DNA sequence: TGTGCCAGCAGCTTCGGGTTGTTGGGGTTCGAGCAGTACGTC. Protein product: CASSFGLLGFEQYV.

This chain uses TRBV5-4 with TRBJ1-1, with D unclear. The germline gives CDR1 SGHNT, CDR2 YYREEE (reference sequence). This CDR3 is built from 14 residues. V dropped 1 base and J dropped 1 base, with 8 bases sitting between them. The CDR3 spells CASSLYPPNTEAFF. CDR3 nucleotides: TGTGCCAGCAGCTTGTATCCCCCGAACACTGAAGCTTTCTTT.

This clone showed up just a few times. This sequence joins TRBV6-5 and TRBJ2-3; no clear D gene. There are 13 residues in the CDR3. Germline lookup yields CDR1 MNHEY and CDR2 SVGAGI. With 0 bases removed from V and 1 base from J, the gap between germline ends came to 2 bases. The CDR3 sequence: CASSYSGTDTQYF. In DNA form, the CDR3 reads TGTGCCAGCAGTTACTCGGGCACAGATACGCAGTATTTT.

The chain is built from TRBV6-4 and TRBJ2-3, with 8 bases identical to TRBD1. The CDR3 runs 14 residues. J lost 2 bases, V lost 6 bases, and 4 bases had no gene match. Germline CDR1 reads MRHNA; CDR2 reads SNTAGT. The CDR3 coding sequence is TGTGCCAGCAGGGACAGGGCCTCCACAGATACGCAGTATTTT. The encoded protein is CASRDRASTDTQYF.

This chain joins TRBV29-1 and TRBJ1-2; D possibly corresponds to TRBD1 (6 bases). The CDR3 covers 12 residues. The ends were cut back, 7 bases at V and 5 bases at J, with 14 bases in the middle. Germline values: CDR1 SQVTM, CDR2 ANQGSEA. CDR3 amino acids: CSGATGLYGYTF. The CDR3 nucleotides are TGCAGCGGGGCAACAGGGTTGTATGGCTACACCTTC.

The rearrangement joins TRBV4-3 to TRBJ1-6; 8 bases fit TRBD1. Per the germline V gene, CDR1 is LGHNA and CDR2 is YSLEER. The V segment lost 0 bases and the J segment 5 bases; nucleotides outside the gene matches: 9. The CDR3 length is 18 residues. The CDR3 loop is CASSQDRLAGGDNSPLHF. CDR3 nucleotide sequence: TGCGCCAGCAGCCAAGATCGGCTGGCAGGGGGCGATAATTCACCCCTCCACTTT.

The chain links TRBV7-9 to TRBJ2-5; TRBD1 is a possible D gene (6 bases). The DNA end is more similar to TRBJ2-7, so the J call may be wrong. The CDR3 spans 14 residues. From germline, CDR1 is SEHNR and CDR2 FQNEAQ (reference sequence). CDR3 coding DNA: TGTGCCAGCAGCTTAAGGGCAGGGGCGTACGAGCAGTACTTC. This encodes CASSLRAGAYEQYF.

The V gene is TRBV30, the J gene TRBJ2-3; D remains unclear. V shed 2 bases and J shed 5 bases, with 11 bases lying between them. This CDR3 region has 13 residues. From germline, CDR1 is GTSNPN and CDR2 SVGIG (reference sequence). In DNA, the CDR3 is TGTGCCTGGAGTAGCCACTCAGGAGATACGCAGTATTTT. Translating it yields CAWSSHSGDTQYF.

A remark on this clone: The junction shows a germline mismatch at one end, possibly a read error. The rearrangement joins TRBV5-6 to TRBJ1-1; TRBD1 aligns across 10 bases. CDR3 size: 14 residues. Germline values: CDR1 SGHDT, CDR2 YYEEEE. This CDR3 is CASGFRDRGTEAFF. CDR3 bases: TGTGCCAGCGGCTTTCGGGACAGGGGAACTGAAGCTTTCTTT.

The rearrangement uses TRBV4-1 and TRBJ1-2, with D possibly matching TRBD1 (6 bases). The V and J ends lost 4 bases and 4 bases respectively, with 22 bases between them. This CDR3 comprises 17 residues. Germline CDR1 reads MGHRA; CDR2 reads YSYEKL. The CDR3 DNA follows: TGCGCCAGCAGCCTGGGGACACAATTAGTCCGTGGCTATGGCTACACCTTC. Amino acid sequence: CASSLGTQLVRGYGYTF.